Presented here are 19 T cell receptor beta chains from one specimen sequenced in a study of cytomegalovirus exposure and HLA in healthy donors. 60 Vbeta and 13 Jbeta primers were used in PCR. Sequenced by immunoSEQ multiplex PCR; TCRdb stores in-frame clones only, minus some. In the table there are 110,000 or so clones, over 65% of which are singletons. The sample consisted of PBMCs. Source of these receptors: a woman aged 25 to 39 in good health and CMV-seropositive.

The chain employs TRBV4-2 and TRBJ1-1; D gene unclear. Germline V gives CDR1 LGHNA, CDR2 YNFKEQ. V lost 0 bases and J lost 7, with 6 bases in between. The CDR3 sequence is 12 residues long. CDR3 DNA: TGTGCCAGCAGCCAAGAAACGGGTGAAGCTTTCTTT. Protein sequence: CASSQETGEAFF.

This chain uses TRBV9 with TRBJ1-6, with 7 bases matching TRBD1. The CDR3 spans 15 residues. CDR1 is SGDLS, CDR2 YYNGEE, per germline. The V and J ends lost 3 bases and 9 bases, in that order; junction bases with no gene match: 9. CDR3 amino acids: CASSATGMNSSPLHF. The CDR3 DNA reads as TGTGCCAGCAGCGCGACAGGGATGAATTCTTCACCCCTCCACTTT.

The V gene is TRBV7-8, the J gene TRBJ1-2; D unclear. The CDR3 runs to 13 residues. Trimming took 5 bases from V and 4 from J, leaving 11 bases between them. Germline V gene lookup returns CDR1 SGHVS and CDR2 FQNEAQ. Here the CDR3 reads CASSPRLIYGYTF. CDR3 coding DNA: TGTGCCAGCAGCCCGAGACTGATCTATGGCTACACCTTC.

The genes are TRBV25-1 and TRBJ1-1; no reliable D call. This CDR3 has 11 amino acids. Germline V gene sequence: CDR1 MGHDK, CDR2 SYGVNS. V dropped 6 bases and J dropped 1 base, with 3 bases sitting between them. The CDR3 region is CASSWNTEAFF. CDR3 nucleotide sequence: TGTGCCAGCAGCTGGAACACTGAAGCTTTCTTT.

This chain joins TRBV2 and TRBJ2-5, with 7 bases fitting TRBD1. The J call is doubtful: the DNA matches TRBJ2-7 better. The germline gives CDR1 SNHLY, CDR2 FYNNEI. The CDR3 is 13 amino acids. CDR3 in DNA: TGTGCCAGCACTGACGACAGGGACAGCGAGCAGTACTTC. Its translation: CASTDDRDSEQYF.

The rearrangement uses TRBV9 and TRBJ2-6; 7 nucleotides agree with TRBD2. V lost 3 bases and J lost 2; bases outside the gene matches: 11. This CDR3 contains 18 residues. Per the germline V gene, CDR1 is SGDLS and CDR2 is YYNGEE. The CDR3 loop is CASSDRDYHPPGANVLTF. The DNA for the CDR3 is TGTGCCAGCAGCGACCGGGACTACCATCCCCCTGGGGCCAACGTCCTGACTTTC.

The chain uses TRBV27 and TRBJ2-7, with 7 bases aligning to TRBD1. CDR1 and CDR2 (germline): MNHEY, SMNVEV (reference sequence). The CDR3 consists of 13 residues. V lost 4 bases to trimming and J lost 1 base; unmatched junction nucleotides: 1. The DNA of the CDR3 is TGTGCCAGCAGTTGGGACAGTTCCTACGAGCAGTACTTC. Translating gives CASSWDSSYEQYF.

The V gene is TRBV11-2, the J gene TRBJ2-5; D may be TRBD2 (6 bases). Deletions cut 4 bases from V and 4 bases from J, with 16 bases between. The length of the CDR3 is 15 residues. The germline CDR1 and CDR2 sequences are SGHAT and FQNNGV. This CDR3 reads CASSSPPKGGETQYF. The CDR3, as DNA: TGTGCCAGCAGCTCACCCCCGAAGGGAGGAGAGACCCAGTACTTC.

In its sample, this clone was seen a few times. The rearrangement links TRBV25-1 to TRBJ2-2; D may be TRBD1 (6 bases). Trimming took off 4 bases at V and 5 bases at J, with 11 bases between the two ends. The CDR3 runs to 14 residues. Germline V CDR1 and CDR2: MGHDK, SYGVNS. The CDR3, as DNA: TGTGCCAGCAGTGTGGCAGGGGAAACCGGGGAGCTGTTTTTT. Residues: CASSVAGETGELFF.

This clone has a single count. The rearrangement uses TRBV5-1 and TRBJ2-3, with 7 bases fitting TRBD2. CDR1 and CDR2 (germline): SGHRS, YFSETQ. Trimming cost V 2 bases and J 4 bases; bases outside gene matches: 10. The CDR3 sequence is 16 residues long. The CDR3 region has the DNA TGCGCCAGCAGCTTCTGGGGGGGTGGGTCGGCAGATACGCAGTATTTT. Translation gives CASSFWGGGSADTQYF.

The CDR3 DNA sequence: TGTGCCAGCAGCTCCACGGAGGCACGGAGCTCTGGAAACACCATATATTTT. This codes for CASSSTEARSSGNTIYF. This chain uses TRBV5-6 with TRBJ1-3; no clear D gene. Germline lookup yields CDR1 SGHDT and CDR2 YYEEEE. CDR3 length: 17 residues. V lost 3 bases to trimming and J lost 0 bases, with 16 bases between them.

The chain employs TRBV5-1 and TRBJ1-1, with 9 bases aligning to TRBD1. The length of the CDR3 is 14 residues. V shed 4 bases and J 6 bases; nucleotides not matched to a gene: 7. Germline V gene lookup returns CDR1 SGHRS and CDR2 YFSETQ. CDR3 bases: TGCGCCAGCAGCCTTATGGACAGGGGTGCTGAAGCTTTCTTT. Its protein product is CASSLMDRGAEAFF.

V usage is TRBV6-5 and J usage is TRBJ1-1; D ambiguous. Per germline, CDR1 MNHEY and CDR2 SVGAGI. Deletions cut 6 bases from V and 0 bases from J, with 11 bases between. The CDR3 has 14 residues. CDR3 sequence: CASRPDTLNTEAFF. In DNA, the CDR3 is TGTGCCAGCAGACCAGATACGCTGAACACTGAAGCTTTCTTT.

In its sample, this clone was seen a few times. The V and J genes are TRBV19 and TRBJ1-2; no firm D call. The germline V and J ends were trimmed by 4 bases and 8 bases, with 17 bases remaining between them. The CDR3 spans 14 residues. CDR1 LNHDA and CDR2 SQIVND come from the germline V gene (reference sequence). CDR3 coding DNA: TGTGCCAGTAGTAAGAGGGCGGAGAGGCAGGGCTACACCTTC. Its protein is CASSKRAERQGYTF.

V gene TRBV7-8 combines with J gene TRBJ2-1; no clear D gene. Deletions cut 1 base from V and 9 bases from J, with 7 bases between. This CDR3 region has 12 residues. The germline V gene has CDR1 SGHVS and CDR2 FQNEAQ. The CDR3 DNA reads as TGTGCCAGCAGCTTAGATAGTGGTGAGCAGTTCTTC. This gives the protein CASSLDSGEQFF.

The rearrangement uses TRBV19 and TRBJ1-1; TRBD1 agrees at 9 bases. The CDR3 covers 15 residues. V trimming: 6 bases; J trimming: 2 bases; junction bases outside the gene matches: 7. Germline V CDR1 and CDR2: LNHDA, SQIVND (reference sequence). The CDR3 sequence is CASRQTGQGNTEAFF. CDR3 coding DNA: TGTGCCAGTAGACAAACGGGACAGGGAAACACTGAAGCTTTCTTT.

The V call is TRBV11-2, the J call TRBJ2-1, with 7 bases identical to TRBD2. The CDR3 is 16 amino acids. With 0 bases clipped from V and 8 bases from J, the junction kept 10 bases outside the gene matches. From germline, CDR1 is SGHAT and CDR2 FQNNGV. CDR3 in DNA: TGTGCCAGCAGCTTAGATCGCGGGGGAAGGGTGGATGAGCAGTTCTTC. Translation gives CASSLDRGGRVDEQFF.

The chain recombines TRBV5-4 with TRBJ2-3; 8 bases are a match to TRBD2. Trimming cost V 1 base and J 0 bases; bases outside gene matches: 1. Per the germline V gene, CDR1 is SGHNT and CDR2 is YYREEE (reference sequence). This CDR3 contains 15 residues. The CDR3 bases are TGTGCCAGCAGCTTGTTAGCGGGAAGCACAGATACGCAGTATTTT. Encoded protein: CASSLLAGSTDTQYF.

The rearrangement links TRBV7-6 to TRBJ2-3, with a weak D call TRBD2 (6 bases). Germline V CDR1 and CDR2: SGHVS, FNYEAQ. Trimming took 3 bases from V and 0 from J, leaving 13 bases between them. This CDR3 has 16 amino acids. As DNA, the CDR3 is TGTGCCAGCAGCTTTGTAGGCGGGACTAGCACAGATACGCAGTATTTT. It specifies CASSFVGGTSTDTQYF.